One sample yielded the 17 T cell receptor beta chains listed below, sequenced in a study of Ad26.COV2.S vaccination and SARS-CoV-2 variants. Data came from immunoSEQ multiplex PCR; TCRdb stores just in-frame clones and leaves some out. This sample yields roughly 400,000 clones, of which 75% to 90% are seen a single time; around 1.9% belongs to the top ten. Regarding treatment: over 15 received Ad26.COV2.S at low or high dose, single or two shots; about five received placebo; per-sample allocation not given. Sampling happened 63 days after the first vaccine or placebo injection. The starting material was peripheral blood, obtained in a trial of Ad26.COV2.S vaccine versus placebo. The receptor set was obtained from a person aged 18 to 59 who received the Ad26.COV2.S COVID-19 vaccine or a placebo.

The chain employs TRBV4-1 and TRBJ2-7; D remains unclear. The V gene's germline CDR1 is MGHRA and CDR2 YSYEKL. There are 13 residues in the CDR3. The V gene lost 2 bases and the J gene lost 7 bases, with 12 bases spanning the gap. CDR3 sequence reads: CASSQWAFEEQYF. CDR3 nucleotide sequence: TGCGCCAGCAGCCAATGGGCGTTTGAAGAGCAGTACTTC.

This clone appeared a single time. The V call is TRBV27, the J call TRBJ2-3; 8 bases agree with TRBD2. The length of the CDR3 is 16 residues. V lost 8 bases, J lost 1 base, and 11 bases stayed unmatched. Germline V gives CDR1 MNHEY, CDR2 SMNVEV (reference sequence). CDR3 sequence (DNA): TGTGCCAGCCGATCTGACCGGGGGGGAGGCACAGATACGCAGTATTTT. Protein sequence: CASRSDRGGGTDTQYF.

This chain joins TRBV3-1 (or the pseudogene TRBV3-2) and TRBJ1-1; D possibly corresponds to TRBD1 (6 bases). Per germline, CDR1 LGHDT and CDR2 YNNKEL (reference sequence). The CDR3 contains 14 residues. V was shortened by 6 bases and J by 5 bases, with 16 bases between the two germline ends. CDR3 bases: TGTGCCAGCAGGCACGAGGGGGGCGCGACTGAAGCTTTCTTT. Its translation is CASRHEGGATEAFF.

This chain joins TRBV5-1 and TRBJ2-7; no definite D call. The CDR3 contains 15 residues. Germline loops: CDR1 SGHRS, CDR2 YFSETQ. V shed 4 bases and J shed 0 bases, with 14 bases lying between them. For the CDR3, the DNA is TGCGCCAGCAGCATACAACCGGATAGCTCCTACGAGCAGTACTTC. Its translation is CASSIQPDSSYEQYF.

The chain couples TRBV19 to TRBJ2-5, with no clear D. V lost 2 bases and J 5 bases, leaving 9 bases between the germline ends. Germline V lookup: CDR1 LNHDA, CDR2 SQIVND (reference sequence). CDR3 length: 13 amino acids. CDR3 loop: CASSITGEETQYF. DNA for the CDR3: TGTGCCAGTAGTATAACCGGTGAGGAGACCCAGTACTTC.

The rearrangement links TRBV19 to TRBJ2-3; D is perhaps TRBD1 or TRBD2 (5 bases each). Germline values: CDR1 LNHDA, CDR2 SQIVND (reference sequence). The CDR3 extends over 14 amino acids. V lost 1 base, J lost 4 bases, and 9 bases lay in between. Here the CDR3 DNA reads TGTGCCAGTAGTATAGCCGGGACCCCAGATACGCAGTATTTT. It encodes CASSIAGTPDTQYF.

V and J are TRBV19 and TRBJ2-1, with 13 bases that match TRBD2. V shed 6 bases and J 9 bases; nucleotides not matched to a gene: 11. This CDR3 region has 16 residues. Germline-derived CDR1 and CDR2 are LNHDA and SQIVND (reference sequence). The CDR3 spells CASRQLAGGPVGEQFF. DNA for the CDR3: TGTGCCAGTAGGCAACTAGCGGGAGGGCCCGTGGGTGAGCAGTTCTTC.

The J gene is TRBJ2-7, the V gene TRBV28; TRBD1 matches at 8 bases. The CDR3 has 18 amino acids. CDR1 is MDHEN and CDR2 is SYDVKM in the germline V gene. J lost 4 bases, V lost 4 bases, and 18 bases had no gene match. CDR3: CASSSLGGAQGGPYEQYF. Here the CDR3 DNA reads TGTGCCAGCAGTTCATTGGGGGGAGCACAGGGGGGTCCTTACGAGCAGTACTTC.

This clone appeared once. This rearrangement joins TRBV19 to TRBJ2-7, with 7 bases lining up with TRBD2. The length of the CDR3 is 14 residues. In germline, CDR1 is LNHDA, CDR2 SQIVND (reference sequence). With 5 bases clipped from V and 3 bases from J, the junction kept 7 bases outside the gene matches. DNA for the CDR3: TGTGCCAGTAGTCCTCCTGGCGGGGGCTACGAGCAGTACTTC. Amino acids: CASSPPGGGYEQYF.

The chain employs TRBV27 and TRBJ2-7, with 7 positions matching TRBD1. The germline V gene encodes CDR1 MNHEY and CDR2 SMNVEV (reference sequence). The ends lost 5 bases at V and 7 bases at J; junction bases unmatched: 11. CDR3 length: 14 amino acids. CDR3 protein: CASSPSNRGGEQYF. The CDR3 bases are TGTGCCAGCAGTCCATCTAACAGGGGTGGAGAGCAGTACTTC.

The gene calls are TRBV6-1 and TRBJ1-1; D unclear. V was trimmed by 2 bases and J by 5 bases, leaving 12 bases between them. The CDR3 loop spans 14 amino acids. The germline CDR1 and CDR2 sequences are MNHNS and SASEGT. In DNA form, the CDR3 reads TGTGCCAGCAGTGAATATTGGGGAGATACTGAAGCTTTCTTT. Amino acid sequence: CASSEYWGDTEAFF.

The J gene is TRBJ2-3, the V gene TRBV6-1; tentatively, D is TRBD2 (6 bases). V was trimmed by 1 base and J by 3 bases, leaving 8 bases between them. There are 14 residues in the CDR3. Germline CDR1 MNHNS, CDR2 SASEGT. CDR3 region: CASSEGDWTDTQYF. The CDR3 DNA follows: TGTGCCAGCAGTGAAGGGGACTGGACAGATACGCAGTATTTT.

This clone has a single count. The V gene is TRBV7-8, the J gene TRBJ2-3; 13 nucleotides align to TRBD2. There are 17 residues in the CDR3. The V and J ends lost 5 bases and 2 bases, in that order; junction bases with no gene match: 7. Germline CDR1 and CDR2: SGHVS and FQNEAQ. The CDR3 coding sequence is TGTGCCAGCAGCCCGGGGGGACTAGCGGGATTCACAGATACGCAGTATTTT. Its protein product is CASSPGGLAGFTDTQYF.

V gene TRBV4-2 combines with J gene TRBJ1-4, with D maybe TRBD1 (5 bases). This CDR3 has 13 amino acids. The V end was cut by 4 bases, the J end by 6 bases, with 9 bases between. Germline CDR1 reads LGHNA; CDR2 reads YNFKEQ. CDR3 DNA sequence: TGTGCCAGCAGCCGGGGGGGAGATGAAAAACTGTTTTTT. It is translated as CASSRGGDEKLFF.

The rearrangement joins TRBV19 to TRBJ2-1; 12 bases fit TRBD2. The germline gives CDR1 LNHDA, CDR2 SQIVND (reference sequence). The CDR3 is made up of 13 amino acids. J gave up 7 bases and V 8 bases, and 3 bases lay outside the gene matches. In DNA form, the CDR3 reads TGTGCCAGTTCCGGGACTAGCGGGAATGAGCAGTTCTTC. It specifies CASSGTSGNEQFF.

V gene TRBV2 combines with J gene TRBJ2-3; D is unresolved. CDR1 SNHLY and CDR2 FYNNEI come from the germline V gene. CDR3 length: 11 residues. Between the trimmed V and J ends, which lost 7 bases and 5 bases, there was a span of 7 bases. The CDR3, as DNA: TGTGCCAGCACGGCTTTAGATACGCAGTATTTT. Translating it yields CASTALDTQYF.

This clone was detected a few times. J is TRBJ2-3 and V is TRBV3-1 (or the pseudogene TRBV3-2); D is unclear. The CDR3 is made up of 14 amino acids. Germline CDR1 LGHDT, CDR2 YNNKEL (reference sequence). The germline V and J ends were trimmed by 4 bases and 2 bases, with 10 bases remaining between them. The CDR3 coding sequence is TGTGCCAGCAGCCGGCGGTCTACCACAGATACGCAGTATTTT. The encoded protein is CASSRRSTTDTQYF.